Sequencing of this TCR beta chain was carried out in a study of shared clonotypes between healthy human individuals (dated by TCRdb to the early 2020s). For the study in its entirety: The cohort comprised a couple of women and a few men aged 18 to 49 years. For each donor, CD4 naive and CD4 memory were each given three plates, CD8 naive was given two plates, and CD8 memory was given one plate. To increase sequencing depth and limit assay-specific biases, different laboratories used diverse techniques to prepare libraries and sequence TCR repertoires. Each donor's leukapheresis produced roughly between roughly 0.85 and 10 billion PBMCs. The study deeply sequenced blood TCR repertoires of several healthy adults to estimate repertoire size and the extent of clonotype sharing between individuals. Overall results and qualifications from the work: Pairwise subsampling led to the expectation that sequencing depth would affect the degree of clonotype sharing among donors. The genetic and exposure-history diversity represented was limited by the small number of donors. Larger estimated clonotype richness was generally found for naive subsets than for memory subsets. Clonotypes shared by all four sorted-subset donors showed higher generation probabilities than non-shared clonotypes. Only blood was sampled, and tissue TCR repertoires likely differ from those in blood. Rarefaction of sorted-subset datasets indicated incomplete sequencing despite the large sequencing depth. Across a few donors, around 5% of naive CD4, roughly 3.8% of naive CD8, roughly 2.3% of memory CD4, and approximately 0.4% of memory CD8 clonotypes were shared.

In regard to this clone: The target of this receptor is not known. Base quality data are lacking; no much larger clone is found one base away.

Using the deep immunoSEQ assay, TCR CDR3 regions were amplified from genomic DNA by multiplex PCR. For each cell subset, the extracted genomic DNA was distributed evenly across all wells of several immunoSEQ 96-well plates, and each plate served as one replicate. For sorted subsets, approximately 190 ng genomic DNA, equal to tens of thousands of T cell genomes, was loaded into each replicate PCR. The purified libraries were quantified using a Qubit 3.0 fluorometer, sized with a Bioanalyzer 2100, and then quantified again using the KAPA Library Quantification kit. Each immunoSEQ 96-well plate was sequenced on its own single-read 150-cycle Illumina NextSeq 550 flow cell. On the study's bioinformatics: Because the immunoSEQ output held only junctional sequences and lacked quality scores, the filtering could not match the filtering applied to full-length reads. Sequences were annotated with PyIR, a Python wrapper for IgBLAST v1.9, and V/J genes and CDR3 were assigned using IMGT germline references. Reads were removed for weak V/J assignments (E-value above 1e-6), missing CDR3, stop codons, out-of-frame junctions, or ambiguous translated residues. A V3J clonotype was defined by an identical inferred V gene, J gene, and CDR3 amino acid sequence. Percentage overlap between repertoires was calculated by dividing the number of shared unique clonotypes by the size of the smaller repertoire. Repertoire richness was assessed with RTK rarefaction, the Chao1 estimator, and Recon v2.1 estimates of unobserved clonotypes. Generation probabilities for all TCRbeta clonotypes obtained by the gDNA method from four donors were computed using OLGA. Drawn from immuneACCESS, this table holds only the in-frame rearrangements with V and J called that TCRdb kept. Clones are partly lost; checked studies trace under half to an unresolved V gene and leave the rest unexplained. That table furnishes V, J and clone size, whereas the DNA furnished D and trimming. The sample table lists about 2.4 million clones, 93% of them with a count of one. Jointly, the top ten make up roughly 0.39% of the sample.

The CDR3 runs 14 residues from the cysteine to the phenylalanine. Just the 42-base CDR3 DNA is kept, in frame starting at base 1. CDR1 and CDR2 are drawn from the germline V gene: KGHSH, LQKENI. V sheds 4 bases and J sheds 2 bases, leaving 12 bases between their ends. Donors were healthy HIV-negative adults with no recently reported acute infections or vaccinations. Every donor was a Caucasian adult residing in Nashville, Tennessee, USA. Magnetic negative selection was used to enrich CD4+ T cells, after which naive cells were positively selected on CD45RA and the negative fraction became the memory subset. After blood collection by leukapheresis, PBMCs were isolated using Ficoll-Histopaque density gradient centrifugation and then cryopreserved in the vapor phase of liquid nitrogen. Analytical flow cytometry was used to check the purity and quantity of every magnetically sorted T cell population. From each sorted fraction, genomic DNA was isolated and quantified by UV absorbance on a Nanodrop 2000c.

This receptor chain uses TRBV18 and TRBJ2-7; the D segment could be TRBD2, given 6 matching bases. This sequence originates from a man between 18 and 35 years old in good health. Some clones in this sample may be carry-over from other donors' samples. Sample: naive CD4+ T cells from PBMCs. The cell subset or site label here, explained by the study, means: CD45RA+ positively selected. CDR3 region: CASSLDTGAYEQYF. The nucleotide sequence reads TGTGCCAGCTCACTAGACACGGGGGCCTACGAGCAGTACTTC.